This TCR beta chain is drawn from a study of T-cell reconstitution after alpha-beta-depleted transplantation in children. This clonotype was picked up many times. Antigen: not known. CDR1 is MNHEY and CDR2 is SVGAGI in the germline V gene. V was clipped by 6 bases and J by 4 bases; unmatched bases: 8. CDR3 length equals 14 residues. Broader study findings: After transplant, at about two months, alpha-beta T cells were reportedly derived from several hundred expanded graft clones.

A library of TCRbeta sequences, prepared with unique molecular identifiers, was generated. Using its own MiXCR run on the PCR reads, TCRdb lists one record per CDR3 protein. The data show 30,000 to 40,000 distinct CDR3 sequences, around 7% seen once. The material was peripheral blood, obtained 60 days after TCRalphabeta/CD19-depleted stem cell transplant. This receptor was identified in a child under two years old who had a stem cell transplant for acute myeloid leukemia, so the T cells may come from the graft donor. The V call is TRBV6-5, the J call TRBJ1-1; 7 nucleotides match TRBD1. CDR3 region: CASSRQGPTTEAFF. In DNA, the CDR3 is TGTGCCAGCAGCCGACAGGGACCAACCACTGAAGCTTTCTTT.